This TCR beta chain came from a study of Ad26.COV2.S vaccination and SARS-CoV-2 variants. Notes on this clone: Its antigen is as yet unknown.

The length of the CDR3 is 11 residues. Germline V gene data show CDR1 as SGHRS and CDR2 as YFSETQ. Trimming took 4 bases from V and 2 from J, leaving 3 bases between them. Overall study findings and caveats: Researchers reported similar non-spike TCR breadth in vaccine and placebo recipients. Vaccinees reportedly had broad spike-specific CD8+ and CD4+ T cell responses. Spike-specific TCR breadth ran higher among vaccine recipients than placebo recipients. There was a possibility that the TCR breadth and depth analyses underestimated total T cell responses.

The protocol was immunoSEQ multiplex PCR, while the TCRdb copy is restricted to in-frame clones and leaves out a portion. The sample lists around 370,000 clones, under 95% seen once, with about 3.8% in the top ten. The input for sequencing was peripheral blood, taken after recovery from COVID-19. This chain uses TRBV5-1 with TRBJ1-1, with no clear D. The sequence was obtained from a human donor who had recovered from COVID-19. The CDR3 region is CASSGNTEAFF. The CDR3 bases are TGCGCCAGCAGCGGAAACACTGAAGCTTTCTTT. The variable domain in full, completed from reference TRBV5-1 and TRBJ1-1, reads KAGVTQTPRYLIKTRGQQVTLSCSPISGHRSVSWYQQTPGQGLQFLFEYFSETQRNKGNFPGRFSGRQFSNSRSEMNVSTLELGDSALYLCASSGNTEAFFGQGTRLTVV.